This T cell receptor (beta chain) derives from a study of monozygotic twins with inflammatory bowel disease. Study-level results: Support for any single strong IBD-associated signal or clonotype was not found. On the inverse Simpson index, IBD patients scored lower for TCRbeta diversity than healthy co-twins.

Turning to this clonotype: Its matching antigen is unknown.

This CDR3 region has 16 residues. The draw for each donor consisted of a single 2.5 ml blood sample. Starting material for each TCR library was about 3,300 ng of total RNA. TCRdb re-called the 5' RACE reads and gives one entry per CDR3 protein, without DNA. This sample's table reports roughly 150,000 distinct CDR3 sequences. The receptor was isolated from a human donor with ulcerative colitis or Crohn's disease, or a healthy co-twin of an affected twin (not recorded which). Sample: blood. J is TRBJ1-1 and V is TRBV12-3 or TRBV12-4; TCRdb returns TRBD1, unconfirmable since there is no DNA. The CDR3 reads CASSFDDLGVNTEAFF.